This T cell receptor beta chain was sequenced in a study of T-cell memory formation after mild COVID-19. Study information: Among the donors, TCR clusters were largely specific to each donor.

The CDR3 has 16 residues. CDR1 and CDR2 (germline): SGHDT, YYEEEE. V gave up 4 bases and J gave up 4 bases; unmatched junction bases: 13. 5'RACE primed at constant segments yielded TCR alpha and TCR beta cDNA libraries bearing sample barcodes and UMIs. One entry per CDR3 protein results from TCRdb running MiXCR on the 5' RACE reads. The sample includes under 550,000 distinct CDR3 sequences, about 20% of them seen just once. The genes are TRBV5-6 and TRBJ1-1; TRBD1 aligns across 7 bases. This sequence was found in an adult woman who had mild COVID-19 (a few samples of this study predate the infection). Cell type and time point are not known. The sequencing sample was made of PBMCs or a T cell subset sorted from them (not recorded which). The CDR3: CASSNYGTDVGTEAFF. DNA of the CDR3: TGTGCCAGCAGCAATTACGGGACAGACGTGGGCACTGAAGCTTTCTTT.